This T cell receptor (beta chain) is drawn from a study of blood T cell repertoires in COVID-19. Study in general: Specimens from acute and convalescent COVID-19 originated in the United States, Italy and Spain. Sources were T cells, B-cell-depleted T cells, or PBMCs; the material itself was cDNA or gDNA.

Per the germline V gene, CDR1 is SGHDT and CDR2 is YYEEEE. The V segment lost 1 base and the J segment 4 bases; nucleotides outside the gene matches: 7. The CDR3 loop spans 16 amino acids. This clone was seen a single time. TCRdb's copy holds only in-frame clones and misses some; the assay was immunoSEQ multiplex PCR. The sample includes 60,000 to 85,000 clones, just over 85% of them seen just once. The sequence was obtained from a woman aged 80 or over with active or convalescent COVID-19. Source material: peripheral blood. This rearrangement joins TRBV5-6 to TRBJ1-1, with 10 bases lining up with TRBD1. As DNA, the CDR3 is TGTGCCAGCAGCTTGAGACAGGGGGCGCTTGTCACTGAAGCTTTCTTT. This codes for CASSLRQGALVTEAFF. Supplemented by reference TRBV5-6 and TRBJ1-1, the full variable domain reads DAGVTQSPTHLIKTRGQQVTLRCSPKSGHDTVSWYQQALGQGPQFIFQYYEEEERQRGNFPDRFSGHQFPNYSSELNVNALLLGDSALYLCASSLRQGALVTEAFFGQGTRLTVV.